The T cell receptor beta chain described here comes from a study of T cell responses to AZD1222 COVID-19 vaccine. Notes on the study in general: At baseline, seropositivity was found in only a handful of AZD1222 recipients.

The V gene's germline CDR1 is SEHNR and CDR2 FQNEAQ (reference sequence). The CDR3 runs to 15 residues. V was pared by 1 base and J by 5 bases, with 9 bases between. Only in-frame clones appear in the TCRdb table, and some are missing; sequencing was by immunoSEQ multiplex PCR. The profile shows roughly 70,000 clones, around nine tenths of them singletons. With respect to this clone: The target antigen is unknown.

The sequencing used peripheral blood, collected 28 days after the second dose of the MenACWY control vaccine. The clonotype originates from an adult who received the MenACWY meningococcal vaccine as a control. The J gene is TRBJ1-6, the V gene TRBV7-9; D may be TRBD1 (6 bases). The CDR3 here is CASSLGAGDNSPLHF. CDR3 bases: TGTGCCAGCAGCTTAGGGGCAGGGGATAATTCACCCCTCCACTTT.